This T cell receptor (beta chain) comes out of a study of blood T cell repertoires in COVID-19. Turning to the study itself: The origin of the acute and convalescent COVID-19 samples was the United States, Italy and Spain. T cells, B-cell-depleted T cells, or PBMCs provided the cDNA or gDNA that served as material.

Trimming cost V 1 base and J 0 bases, with 7 bases left between them. The CDR3 extends over 15 amino acids. The germline gives CDR1 SGHDT, CDR2 YYEEEE. Per the authors' pipeline: Quantification of nucleated cells was approximated via reference gene primer amplification. Only in-frame clones appear in the TCRdb table, and some are missing; sequencing was by immunoSEQ multiplex PCR. From that table come the V and J calls and clone size; the DNA was used to work out D and trimming. Of 190,000 or so clones in the sample, around 84% were seen once. This chain uses TRBV5-6 with TRBJ1-4, with unresolved D. Sample: peripheral blood. The receptor was derived from a man between 40 and 49 years old with active or convalescent COVID-19. In DNA form, the CDR3 reads TGTGCCAGCAGCTTGACCACAACAACTAATGAAAAACTGTTTTTT. Translating gives CASSLTTTTNEKLFF.